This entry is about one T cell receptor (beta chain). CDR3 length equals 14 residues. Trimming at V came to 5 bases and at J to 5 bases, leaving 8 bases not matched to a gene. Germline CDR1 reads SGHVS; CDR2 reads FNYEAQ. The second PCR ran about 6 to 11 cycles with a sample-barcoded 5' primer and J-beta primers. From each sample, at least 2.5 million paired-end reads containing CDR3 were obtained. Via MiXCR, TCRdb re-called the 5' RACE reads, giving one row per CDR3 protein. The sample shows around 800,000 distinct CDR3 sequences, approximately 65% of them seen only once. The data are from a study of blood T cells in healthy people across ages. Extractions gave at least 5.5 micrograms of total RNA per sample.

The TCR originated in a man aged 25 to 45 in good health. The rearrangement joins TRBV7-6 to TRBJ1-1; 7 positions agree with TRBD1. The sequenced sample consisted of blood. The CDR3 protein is CASSPQGGRTEAFF. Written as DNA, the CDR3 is TGTGCCAGCAGCCCTCAAGGGGGCAGGACTGAAGCTTTCTTT.